This T cell receptor (beta chain) is drawn from a study of blood T cell repertoires in COVID-19. Across the whole study: The samples span acute and convalescent COVID-19 from the United States, Italy and Spain. T cells, B-cell-depleted T cells, or PBMCs supplied cDNA or gDNA.

Enrolled during active infection, Seattle patients were then followed longitudinally. The V end lost 5 bases, the J end lost 6 bases, and 20 bases lay between the germline ends. Germline V gene lookup returns CDR1 MNHEY and CDR2 SVGAGI. The length of the CDR3 is 15 residues. As handled by the study authors: Amplifying reference gene primers gave estimates of nucleated cell counts. Libraries were prepared by immunoSEQ multiplex PCR; TCRdb keeps only in-frame clonotypes and omits some of them. For V, J and clone size, that table is used; D and trimming come from the DNA. The sample has roughly 84,000 clones; 60% to 80% are singletons.

The material sequenced was peripheral blood. The receptor was derived from a man in his fifties or sixties with COVID-19, enrolled during active disease. V gene TRBV6-5 combines with J gene TRBJ2-7; D perhaps matches TRBD1 (6 bases). CDR3 bases: TGTGCCAGCAGTCCTCAACCTGACAGGCTGTCCGAGCAGTACTTC. It translates to CASSPQPDRLSEQYF.